The 2 T cell receptor beta chains reported below all come from one sample, sequenced in a study of cytomegalovirus exposure and HLA in healthy donors. PCR primers comprised 60 Vbeta and 13 Jbeta primers. Assay used: immunoSEQ multiplex PCR; TCRdb lists only in-frame clones, some missing. The table shows about 200,000 clones, with around 73% occurring only once. The sample was PBMCs. Receptors were obtained from a woman in her thirties in good health and CMV-seronegative.

The V gene is TRBV29-1, the J gene TRBJ1-1, with D unclear. V lost 7 bases, J lost 4 bases, and 10 bases lay in between. CDR1 and CDR2 from the germline V gene are SQVTM and ANQGSEA. CDR3 length equals 11 residues. The CDR3 reads CSAGWSTEAFF. The CDR3 DNA sequence: TGCAGCGCCGGGTGGAGCACTGAAGCTTTCTTT.

The sample holds a few counts of this clone. The genes are TRBV19 and TRBJ2-7; TRBD1 matches 8 bases. Germline V gene data show CDR1 as LNHDA and CDR2 as SQIVND (reference sequence). The CDR3 sequence is 14 residues long. Trimming removed 3 bases from V and 3 bases from J; junction bases left unmatched: 4. Here the CDR3 reads CASSMGTGNYEQYF. CDR3 nucleotides: TGTGCCAGTAGTATGGGGACAGGCAACTACGAGCAGTACTTC. Complete variable domain (other parts from reference TRBV19 and TRBJ2-7): DGGITQSPKYLFRKEGQNVTLSCEQNLNHDAMYWYRQDPGQGLRLIYYSQIVNDFQKGDIAEGYSVSREKKESFPLTVTSAQKNPTAFYLCASSMGTGNYEQYFGPGTRLTVT.